The T cell receptor beta chain described here comes from a study of beta chain features in type 1 diabetes. Study-wide context: All samples combined gave around 100,000,000 sorted cells for examination.

Notes on this clone: What it binds is unknown.

Findings of the study overall: Patients showed naive, central memory and Treg TCRB repertoires that appeared more similar than those of healthy donors. Across all four CD4+ subsets, people with type 1 diabetes showed modestly shorter TCRB CDR3s. Any PCR bias toward short templates would affect both groups alike.

CDR1 is MDHEN, CDR2 SYDVKM, per germline. This CDR3 spans 20 amino acids. V was pared by 3 bases and J by 4 bases, with 23 bases of the junction left unmatched. Expressed TCRB transcripts were sequenced because the isolated RNA had all been reverse transcribed beforehand. Method: immunoSEQ multiplex PCR; TCRdb's copy keeps in-frame clones and lacks some. The profile shows about 300,000 clones, approximately 13% of them singletons. The rearrangement uses TRBV28 and TRBJ2-7, with TRBD1 matching over 8 bases. The sequence was obtained from a woman under 30 with type 1 diabetes. What was sequenced was naive CD4+ T cells from blood. CDR3 nucleotide sequence: TGTGCCAGCAGTTTCCTACTAGCCCAGACAGGGGAGTTGTTGAGGTACGAGCAGTACTTC. Protein sequence: CASSFLLAQTGELLRYEQYF.